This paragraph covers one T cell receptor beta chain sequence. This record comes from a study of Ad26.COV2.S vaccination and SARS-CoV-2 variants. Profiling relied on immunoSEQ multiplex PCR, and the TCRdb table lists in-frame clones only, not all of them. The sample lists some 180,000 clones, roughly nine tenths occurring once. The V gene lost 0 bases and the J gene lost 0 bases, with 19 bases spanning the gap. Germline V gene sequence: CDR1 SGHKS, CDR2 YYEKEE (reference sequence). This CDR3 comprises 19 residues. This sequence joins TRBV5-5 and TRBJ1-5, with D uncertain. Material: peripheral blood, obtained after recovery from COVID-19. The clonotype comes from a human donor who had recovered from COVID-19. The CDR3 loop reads CASSLAIGSGVYSNQPQHF. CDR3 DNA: TGTGCCAGCAGCTTGGCTATCGGGTCGGGAGTCTATAGCAATCAGCCCCAGCATTTT.